The clone carrying this T cell receptor (beta chain) was found once. This entry comes from a study of T cell clones after liver transplantation. Study-level information: Immunosuppression withdrawal was tried within 2 years after liver transplantation in this trial. Timepoints were pre-transplant, pre-withdrawal, and after withdrawal was completed or failed.

Germline loops: CDR1 SGHNT, CDR2 YYREEE (reference sequence). Trimming cost V 4 bases and J 7 bases; bases outside gene matches: 5. This CDR3 spans 15 amino acids. Data came from immunoSEQ multiplex PCR; TCRdb stores just in-frame clones and leaves some out. The profile covers around 110,000 clones, with 90% appearing a single time and roughly 0.8% taken by the ten largest. This specimen consisted of CD4+ T cells from blood, obtained 12 months after liver transplant. The TCR sequence derives from a human patient who received a liver transplant. Some T cells may arise from the graft donor. The chain couples TRBV5-4 to TRBJ2-2; 12 bases are shared with TRBD2. CDR3 amino acids: CASSPGLAGYGELFF. CDR3 coding DNA: TGTGCCAGCAGCCCAGGACTAGCGGGATACGGGGAGCTGTTTTTT.